These T cell receptor beta chains were read from a single sample in a study of CD8 T cells in Susac syndrome. TCRdb reanalysed the immunoSEQ multiplex PCR reads using MiXCR and keeps one entry per CDR3 protein. The sample has 160,000 or so distinct CDR3 sequences; around 95% are singletons. The sequenced sample was CD8+ T cells from PBMCs. The receptors shown here come from a human donor with multiple sclerosis. CDR3s leave out the opening cysteine and the closing phenylalanine or tryptophan. The order of the fields is V gene, CDR3 length, clone size, CDR3 protein. Not every row has a clone size; where given, it reads once, few, many or a size class.

v_gene: TRBV7-9
len: 13
abundance: once
CDR3aa: ASSSADGPNEKLF

v_gene: TRBV2
len: 12
abundance: once
CDR3aa: ASRRTSGGYEQY

v_gene: TRBV6-5
len: 13
abundance: -
CDR3aa: ASRPPAPGDTEAF

v_gene: TRBV6-5
len: 12
abundance: once
CDR3aa: ASSPSSGTGELF

v_gene: TRBV3-1
len: 13
abundance: -
CDR3aa: ASSPRGSPNEKLF

v_gene: TRBV2
len: 13
abundance: once
CDR3aa: ASSENWRESDTQY

v_gene: TRBV29-1
len: 13
abundance: -
CDR3aa: SVEGGSESSYEQY

v_gene: TRBV25-1
len: 13
abundance: -
CDR3aa: ASSEWVGNSYEQY

v_gene: TRBV7-3
len: 13
abundance: -
CDR3aa: ASSLSGAVTDTQY

v_gene: TRBV5-1
len: 12
abundance: -
CDR3aa: ASSLEVGPYEQY

v_gene: TRBV5-4
len: 11
abundance: -
CDR3aa: ASYEYGVETQY

v_gene: TRBV2
len: 11
abundance: -
CDR3aa: ASSADRGNEQY

v_gene: TRBV20-1
len: 11
abundance: -
CDR3aa: SARSGSTGEQF

v_gene: TRBV29-1
len: 13
abundance: -
CDR3aa: SVRSVRGETYEQY

v_gene: TRBV2
len: 13
abundance: -
CDR3aa: ASRGPRGANSPLH

v_gene: TRBV2
len: 11
abundance: -
CDR3aa: AILGGRTDTQY

v_gene: TRBV2
len: 17
abundance: -
CDR3aa: ASDVAGGPGTPTKNIQY

v_gene: TRBV20-1
len: 13
abundance: -
CDR3aa: SARDGNGGSYEQY

v_gene: TRBV27
len: 13
abundance: -
CDR3aa: ASSPWGPYQETQY

v_gene: TRBV3-1
len: 13
abundance: -
CDR3aa: ASSPTGTEVGELF

v_gene: TRBV13
len: 12
abundance: -
CDR3aa: ASSLRLALDTQY

v_gene: TRBV7-9
len: 8
abundance: few
CDR3aa: ASRGTEAF

v_gene: TRBV7-9
len: 10
abundance: few
CDR3aa: ASSSLADEQF

v_gene: TRBV27
len: 15
abundance: -
CDR3aa: ASSPTGALSGANVLT

v_gene: TRBV27
len: 13
abundance: -
CDR3aa: ASRVAGVNSDTQY

v_gene: TRBV12-3/TRBV12-4
len: 12
abundance: -
CDR3aa: ASRTQGLAAEQY

v_gene: TRBV30
len: 16
abundance: -
CDR3aa: ACDSLAGARSWTGELF

v_gene: TRBV30
len: 12
abundance: -
CDR3aa: AWTLGGDTDEQY

v_gene: TRBV7-9
len: 12
abundance: -
CDR3aa: ASSPEKEVTEAF

v_gene: TRBV5-1
len: 13
abundance: -
CDR3aa: ASSWRDSSYNEQF

v_gene: TRBV12-3/TRBV12-4
len: 13
abundance: once
CDR3aa: ASSYTRPSTDTQY

v_gene: TRBV25-1
len: 13
abundance: -
CDR3aa: ASSEHSGGPDLQY

v_gene: TRBV5-1
len: 12
abundance: -
CDR3aa: ASSFRQGEYEQY

v_gene: TRBV29-1
len: 10
abundance: -
CDR3aa: SYSTGASGYT

v_gene: TRBV28
len: 12
abundance: -
CDR3aa: ASSPAGTGYEQY

v_gene: TRBV10-3
len: 11
abundance: -
CDR3aa: AISESFEDEQY

v_gene: TRBV9
len: 12
abundance: -
CDR3aa: ASSVEGRQETQY

v_gene: TRBV6-2/TRBV6-3
len: 11
abundance: -
CDR3aa: ASAWAGPYEQY

v_gene: TRBV29-1
len: 11
abundance: -
CDR3aa: SVRQEGTQYVY

v_gene: TRBV29-1
len: 10
abundance: -
CDR3aa: SVLFDTGELF

v_gene: TRBV5-4
len: 10
abundance: -
CDR3aa: ASSFMRETQY

v_gene: TRBV7-8
len: 12
abundance: -
CDR3aa: ASSLLAGQETQY

v_gene: TRBV20-1
len: 12
abundance: -
CDR3aa: SARREGDTDTQY

v_gene: TRBV20-1
len: 13
abundance: -
CDR3aa: SARNNRDTHYGYT

v_gene: TRBV2
len: 14
abundance: -
CDR3aa: ASSGTRSGGQETQY

v_gene: TRBV3-1
len: 14
abundance: -
CDR3aa: ASSQEVAGGGNTIY